Listed here are 3 T cell receptor beta chains from one sample, sequenced in a study of early T cells in non-severe SARS-CoV-2 infection. A single record per CDR3 protein comes from TCRdb applying MiXCR to the 5' RACE reads. Of about 22,000 distinct CDR3 sequences listed, more than 4% are singletons. Sequenced sample: whole blood. The origin of the receptors is an adult who was a healthcare worker with PCR-confirmed SARS-CoV-2 infection or an uninfected control (not recorded which).

There are many counts of this clonotype. The chain carries TRBV2 and TRBJ1-1; 7 bases are shared with TRBD1. J gave up 6 bases and V 4 bases, and 5 bases lay outside the gene matches. The CDR3 sequence is 13 residues long. CDR1 SNHLY and CDR2 FYNNEI come from the germline V gene. CDR3 protein: CASSGQGLAEAFF. CDR3 coding DNA: TGTGCCAGCAGTGGACAGGGACTGGCTGAAGCTTTCTTT.

This clonotype was counted between two and nine times. J is TRBJ2-7 and V is TRBV29-1; 8 positions agree with TRBD2. V shed 5 bases and J 6 bases; nucleotides not matched to a gene: 3. Looked up from germline, CDR1 is SQVTM and CDR2 is ANQGSEA. The CDR3 is 11 amino acids. The CDR3 reads CSVNGGGEQYF. CDR3 coding DNA: TGCAGCGTTAACGGGGGGGGCGAGCAGTACTTC.

This clonotype came up many times. J is TRBJ2-7 and V is TRBV4-1; D may correspond to TRBD1 or TRBD2 (5 bases each). Trimming took 5 bases from V and 1 from J, leaving 12 bases between them. Germline V gene lookup returns CDR1 MGHRA and CDR2 YSYEKL. CDR3 length equals 14 residues. The DNA for the CDR3 is TGCGCCAGCAGCGAAACGGGACGGTCCTACGAGCAGTACTTC. This sequence encodes CASSETGRSYEQYF.